The rows below give T cell receptor beta chains drawn from one sample of a study of early T cells in non-severe SARS-CoV-2 infection. In TCRdb, the 5' RACE reads were re-called with MiXCR into one record per CDR3 protein. The sample has about 110,000 distinct CDR3 sequences, roughly 12% seen once. Sequences were obtained from whole blood. These TCRs come from an adult who was a healthcare worker with PCR-confirmed SARS-CoV-2 infection or an uninfected control (not recorded which). Both conserved end residues are part of each CDR3. D genes are given only for firm matches. Rows may omit the clone size; those that give it use once, few, many or a size class.

j_gene	d_gene	v_gene	abundance	CDR3aa	CDR3nt
TRBJ1-1	TRBD1	TRBV7-9	many	CATTGTGLMNTEAFF	TGTGCCACCACCGGGACAGGGCTAATGAACACTGAAGCTTTCTTT
TRBJ2-3	NA	TRBV6-4	many	CASSDRAGGTDTQYF	TGTGCCAGCAGTGACCGAGCTGGCGGCACAGATACGCAGTATTTT
TRBJ2-2	NA	TRBV20-1	many	CSASRGANTGELFF	TGCAGTGCTAGTCGAGGAGCGAACACCGGGGAGCTGTTTTTT
TRBJ2-7	NA	TRBV6-2/TRBV6-3	few	CASRAQGRDEQYF	TGTGCCAGCAGGGCCCAGGGTCGCGACGAGCAGTACTTC
TRBJ1-1	TRBD1	TRBV12-3/TRBV12-4	many	CASSRTGMTGTEAFF	TGTGCCAGCAGTAGGACAGGGATGACGGGGACTGAAGCTTTCTTT
TRBJ2-6	NA	TRBV19	many	CASSIKNSGANVLTF	TGTGCCAGTAGTATAAAGAACTCTGGGGCCAACGTCCTGACTTTC
TRBJ1-2	NA	TRBV28	NA	CASKQGGYGYTF	TGTGCCAGCAAGCAGGGCGGCTATGGCTACACCTTC
TRBJ1-5	NA	TRBV11-2	few	CASSFGRQPQHF	TGTGCCAGCAGCTTTGGGAGGCAGCCCCAGCATTTT
TRBJ2-2	TRBD1	TRBV5-1	NA	CASNYGGTGNTGELFF	TGCGCCAGCAACTATGGGGGGACAGGGAACACCGGGGAGCTGTTTTTT
TRBJ1-1	NA	TRBV10-1	many	CASSDSGRSHTEAFF	TGCGCCAGCAGTGATTCGGGCAGGTCCCACACTGAAGCTTTCTTT
TRBJ2-1	NA	TRBV5-6	few	CASSSRGVYNEQFF	TGTGCCAGCAGCTCTAGGGGGGTCTACAATGAGCAGTTCTTC
TRBJ2-1	TRBD2	TRBV3-1	NA	CASSLVGLAGYNEQFF	TGTGCCAGCAGCCTGGTGGGGCTAGCGGGGTACAATGAGCAGTTCTTC
TRBJ1-2	NA	TRBV25-1	NA	CASSESGDHGYTF	TGTGCCAGCAGTGAATCAGGAGACCATGGCTACACCTTC
TRBJ2-6	TRBD1	TRBV9	many	CASSSRDRGKNGANVLTF	TGTGCCAGCAGCTCCCGGGACAGGGGTAAGAATGGGGCCAACGTCCTGACTTTC